This T cell receptor (beta chain) was documented in a study of blood T cell repertoires in COVID-19. Across the study: The samples span acute and convalescent COVID-19 from the United States, Italy and Spain.

The CDR3 loop spans 16 amino acids. The germline V gene has CDR1 GTSNPN and CDR2 SVGIG (reference sequence). V was clipped by 3 bases and J by 0 bases, with 12 bases between them. Sequencing used immunoSEQ multiplex PCR; TCRdb keeps in-frame clones, though not all of them. The repertoire holds about 39,000 clones, with around 80% as singletons. Input material: peripheral blood. The chain links TRBV30 to TRBJ1-6, with D perhaps matching TRBD1 (6 bases). This sequence originates from a man aged 55 to 70 in a cohort sampled during active COVID-19. Here the CDR3 DNA reads TGTGCCTGGAGCCCGGGACACCGCTCCTATAATTCACCCCTCCACTTT. The encoded protein is CAWSPGHRSYNSPLHF.